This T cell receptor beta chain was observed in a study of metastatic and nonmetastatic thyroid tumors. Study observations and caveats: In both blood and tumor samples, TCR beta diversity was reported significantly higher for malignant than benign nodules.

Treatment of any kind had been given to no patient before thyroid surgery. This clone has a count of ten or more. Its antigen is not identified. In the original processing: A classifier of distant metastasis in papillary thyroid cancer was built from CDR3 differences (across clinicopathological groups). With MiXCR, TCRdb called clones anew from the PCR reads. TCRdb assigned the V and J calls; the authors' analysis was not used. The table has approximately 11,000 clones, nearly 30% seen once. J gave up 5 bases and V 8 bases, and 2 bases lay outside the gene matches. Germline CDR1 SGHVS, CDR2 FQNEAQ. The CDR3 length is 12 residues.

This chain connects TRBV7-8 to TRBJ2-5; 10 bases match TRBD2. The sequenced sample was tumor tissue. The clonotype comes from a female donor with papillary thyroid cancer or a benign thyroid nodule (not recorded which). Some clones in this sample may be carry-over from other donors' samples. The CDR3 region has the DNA TGTGCCAGCGAGCGGGGGGGGGAGACCCAGTACTTC. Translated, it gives CASERGGETQYF. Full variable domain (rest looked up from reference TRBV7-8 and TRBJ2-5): GAGVSQSPRYKVAKRGQDVALRCDPISGHVSLFWYQQALGQGPEFLTYFQNEAQLDKSGLPSDRFFAERPEGSVSTLKIQRTQQEDSAVYLCASERGGETQYFGPGTRLLVL.